A single sample gave rise to the 29 T cell receptor beta chains below, sequenced in a study of identical twins. One entry per CDR3 protein results from TCRdb running MiXCR on the 5' RACE reads. The table shows around 450,000 distinct CDR3 sequences, with more than 13% occurring only once. These data were also filed under a second study, of yellow fever vaccine responses in identical twins.

Sequencing used CD4+ T cells sorted from blood. The receptors shown here come from a woman between 18 and 30 years old in good health.

This clonotype has at least ten counts. The chain employs TRBV29-1 and TRBJ1-1; possible D gene TRBD1, 5 bases. Germline loops: CDR1 SQVTM, CDR2 ANQGSEA. Trimming took off 4 bases at V and 2 bases at J, with 11 bases between the two ends. This CDR3 has 13 residues. CDR3: CSVVGDFNTEAFF. DNA of the CDR3: TGCAGCGTTGTAGGGGACTTTAACACTGAAGCTTTCTTT.

V gene TRBV20-1 combines with J gene TRBJ2-1; D could derive from TRBD1 or TRBD2 (5 bases each). CDR1 is DFQATT and CDR2 is SNEGSKA in the germline V gene (reference sequence). The CDR3 contains 16 residues. Trimming took 3 bases from V and 7 from J, leaving 22 bases between them. In nucleotides, the CDR3 is TGCAGTGCTAGTCGCCCGGGGCGCGGTAGCAGGAATGAGCAGTTCTTC. This gives the protein CSASRPGRGSRNEQFF.

The sample holds many counts of this clonotype. The chain uses TRBV12-3 or TRBV12-4 and TRBJ1-5; 7 nucleotides match TRBD1. The CDR3 extends over 14 amino acids. V lost 3 bases to trimming and J lost 7 bases; unmatched junction nucleotides: 6. CDR3 sequence (DNA): TGTGCCAGCAGTTTCGGGACAGACAAGCAGCCCCAGCATTTT. Its translation is CASSFGTDKQPQHF.

The V call is TRBV7-9, the J call TRBJ1-1, with D possibly matching TRBD1 (6 bases). This CDR3 comprises 15 residues. Trimming took 3 bases from V and 1 from J, leaving 12 bases between them. Germline V CDR1 and CDR2: SEHNR, FQNEAQ (reference sequence). The CDR3 protein is CASSLQGLGNTEAFF. CDR3 nucleotide sequence: TGTGCCAGCAGCTTGCAGGGGCTTGGGAACACTGAAGCTTTCTTT.

The CDR3 coding sequence is TGTGCCAGCATGATGAAAGTCAGGGGCTTAGGTGGGAATGAGCAGTTCTTC. It is translated as CASMMKVRGLGGNEQFF. The genes are TRBV12-3 or TRBV12-4 and TRBJ2-1, with D tentatively TRBD1 (6 bases). V was cut by 7 bases and J by 7 bases, with 26 bases left in between. CDR3 size: 17 residues.

This clonotype was recorded at least ten times. V and J are TRBV12-3 or TRBV12-4 and TRBJ2-1; perhaps D is TRBD1 or TRBD2 (6 bases each). The CDR3 is made up of 15 amino acids. Trimming took 6 bases from V and 2 from J, leaving 14 bases between them. The CDR3: CASSSPGGPYNEQFF. The CDR3 bases are TGTGCCAGCAGCTCCCCCGGGGGCCCCTACAATGAGCAGTTCTTC.

In its sample, this clonotype was seen a few times. The chain has TRBV7-8 and TRBJ2-5; no reliable D call. The V end was cut by 1 base, the J end by 5 bases, with 8 bases between. CDR1 and CDR2 (germline): SGHVS, FQNEAQ. The CDR3 consists of 13 residues. CDR3 in amino acids: CASSLGPRETQYF. The CDR3 region has the DNA TGTGCCAGCAGCTTAGGCCCTAGGGAGACCCAGTACTTC. The full variable domain, with the rest looked up from reference TRBV7-8 and TRBJ2-5, is GAGVSQSPRYKVAKRGQDVALRCDPISGHVSLFWYQQALGQGPEFLTYFQNEAQLDKSGLPSDRFFAERPEGSVSTLKIQRTQQEDSAVYLCASSLGPRETQYFGPGTRLLVL.

This clonotype has more than one count but fewer than ten. This rearrangement joins TRBV24-1 to TRBJ1-2, with 8 bases identical to TRBD1. In germline, CDR1 is KGHDR, CDR2 SFDVKD. V shed 2 bases and J 3 bases; nucleotides not matched to a gene: 4. This CDR3 is built from 15 residues. CDR3 in amino acids: CATSDSMDRDYGYTF. Here the CDR3 DNA reads TGTGCCACCAGTGATTCCATGGACAGGGACTATGGCTACACCTTC.

A few counts support this clonotype. The CDR3 bases are TGCGCCAGCAACTCAGGGGGACAGGGAAAGGTTAGGCAGTTCTTC. It specifies CASNSGGQGKVRQFF. The chain employs TRBV4-1 and TRBJ2-1; TRBD1 matches 9 bases. The CDR3 sequence is 15 residues long. CDR1 MGHRA and CDR2 YSYEKL come from the germline V gene. The V segment lost 7 bases and the J segment 12 bases; nucleotides outside the gene matches: 16.

The rearrangement joins TRBV6-5 to TRBJ2-7; 10 nucleotides agree with TRBD1. Germline V gives CDR1 MNHEY, CDR2 SVGAGI. This CDR3 comprises 15 residues. J gave up 5 bases and V 0 bases, and 4 bases lay outside the gene matches. The CDR3 DNA reads TGTGCCAGCAGTTACTCTTGGGACAGGGGCAACGAGCAGTACTTC. This sequence encodes CASSYSWDRGNEQYF.

The rearrangement uses TRBV7-8 and TRBJ1-1, with no clear D. V was shortened by 3 bases and J by 0 bases, with 5 bases between the two germline ends. CDR3 size: 13 residues. Per the germline V gene, CDR1 is SGHVS and CDR2 is FQNEAQ. The CDR3 DNA follows: TGTGCCAGCAGCTTTCCCGTGAACACTGAAGCTTTCTTT. Amino acid sequence: CASSFPVNTEAFF.

In this sample, this clonotype turned up many times. The J gene is TRBJ1-1, the V gene TRBV11-3; D may be TRBD1 (5 bases). Trimming left V 0 bases short and J 3 bases short, with 14 bases between. There are 16 residues in the CDR3. From germline, CDR1 is SGHNT and CDR2 YENEEA. The CDR3 nucleotides read TGTGCCAGCAGCTTAGATGGCAGGGACGGGGACACTGAAGCTTTCTTT. This sequence encodes CASSLDGRDGDTEAFF.

This clonotype showed up just a few times. The genes are TRBV5-6 and TRBJ1-4; TRBD1 is a possible D gene (5 bases). This CDR3 spans 12 amino acids. Germline CDR1 reads SGHDT; CDR2 reads YYEEEE. With 4 bases removed from V and 6 bases from J, the gap between germline ends came to 7 bases. In DNA form, the CDR3 reads TGTGCCAGCAGCCTCAGGGATGAAAAACTGTTTTTT. Its protein product is CASSLRDEKLFF.

This clonotype has ten or more counts. The V and J genes are TRBV7-8 and TRBJ2-7; TRBD1 matches 10 bases. The CDR3 is 16 amino acids. Germline CDR1 is SGHVS and CDR2 is FQNEAQ. J was trimmed by 4 bases and V by 5 bases; bases with no gene match: 11. DNA of the CDR3: TGTGCCAGCAGCCCTCAGGACAGGGGGATCGTGTACGAGCAGTACTTC. Translation: CASSPQDRGIVYEQYF. Drawing the rest from reference TRBV7-8 and TRBJ2-7, the complete variable domain is GAGVSQSPRYKVAKRGQDVALRCDPISGHVSLFWYQQALGQGPEFLTYFQNEAQLDKSGLPSDRFFAERPEGSVSTLKIQRTQQEDSAVYLCASSPQDRGIVYEQYFGPGTRLTVT.

The chain has TRBV3-1 and TRBJ1-1; D not resolved. Germline assignment: CDR1 LGHDT and CDR2 YNNKEL (reference sequence). With 2 bases removed from V and 1 base from J, the gap between germline ends came to 8 bases. CDR3 length equals 14 residues. CDR3 DNA: TGTGCCAGCAGCCAACGTCAAGAGAACACTGAAGCTTTCTTT. Its translation is CASSQRQENTEAFF.

This clonotype was seen a few times. The CDR3 region has the DNA TGCAGTGCTGAAATTCCGGGACTCCGATACACAGATACGCAGTATTTT. It translates to CSAEIPGLRYTDTQYF. This chain connects TRBV20-1 to TRBJ2-3; maybe TRBD2 (6 bases). The ends were cut back, 5 bases at V and 2 bases at J, with 20 bases in the middle. The CDR3 is 16 residues long. Germline values: CDR1 DFQATT, CDR2 SNEGSKA (reference sequence).

The chain is built from TRBV11-2 and TRBJ2-5, with 7 nucleotides matching TRBD1. Germline values: CDR1 SGHAT, CDR2 FQNNGV. V was clipped by 6 bases and J by 5 bases; unmatched bases: 9. The CDR3 is made up of 14 amino acids. In DNA, the CDR3 is TGTGCCAGCAGGAGACAGGGTACCCGCGAGACCCAGTACTTC. Amino acid sequence: CASRRQGTRETQYF.

This clonotype has a count of ten or more. This rearrangement joins TRBV18 to TRBJ1-5; the match to TRBD1 covers 9 bases. The germline CDR1 and CDR2 sequences are KGHSH and LQKENI. V lost 1 base, J lost 6 bases, and 7 bases stayed unmatched. The CDR3 totals 16 residues. The CDR3 DNA sequence: TGTGCCAGCTCACCACGGACAGGGGAAATTCGTCAGCCCCAGCATTTT. It encodes CASSPRTGEIRQPQHF.

The CDR3 spells CASSHVSNTEAFF. The CDR3 region has the DNA TGTGCCAGCAGCCATGTTTCGAACACTGAAGCTTTCTTT. The gene calls are TRBV14 and TRBJ1-1; no clear D. V shed 3 bases and J shed 1 base, with 6 bases lying between them. The CDR3 sequence is 13 residues long. CDR1 and CDR2 from the germline V gene are SGHDN and FVKESK.

Here the CDR3 DNA reads TGTGCCAGCAGCTTAGGGGACACTGAATATGGCTACACCTTC. This translates into CASSLGDTEYGYTF. The chain links TRBV7-2 to TRBJ1-2, with D possibly matching TRBD1 (6 bases). This CDR3 contains 14 residues. With 1 base removed from V and 5 bases from J, the gap between germline ends came to 11 bases. Germline V gene sequence: CDR1 SGHTA, CDR2 FQGNSA.

This clonotype was seen more than once but under ten times. The genes are TRBV3-1 and TRBJ2-6; D is unresolved. This CDR3 has 17 residues. V was shortened by 1 base and J by 0 bases, with 10 bases between the two germline ends. From germline, CDR1 is LGHDT and CDR2 YNNKEL (reference sequence). The CDR3 spells CASSQGRGRSGANVLTF. Here the CDR3 DNA reads TGTGCCAGCAGCCAAGGAAGAGGTCGCTCTGGGGCCAACGTCCTGACTTTC.

This clonotype was detected once. V usage is TRBV20-1 and J usage is TRBJ2-3; 12 nucleotides agree with TRBD2. There are 16 residues in the CDR3. CDR1 is DFQATT, CDR2 SNEGSKA, per germline (reference sequence). With 7 bases clipped from V and 3 bases from J, the junction kept 11 bases outside the gene matches. The DNA of the CDR3 is TGCAGTGTCATTCCTCCCGGGACTAGCGGGACAGATACGCAGTATTTT. It encodes CSVIPPGTSGTDTQYF.

This sequence joins TRBV10-3 and TRBJ2-1, with 8 positions matching TRBD1. The ends lost 8 bases at V and 6 bases at J; junction bases unmatched: 6. This CDR3 comprises 13 residues. CDR1 and CDR2 from the germline V gene are ENHRY and SYGVKD. The CDR3 protein is CAIGGTGLNEQFF. The CDR3 region has the DNA TGTGCCATCGGAGGGACAGGCCTCAATGAGCAGTTCTTC.

The chain combines TRBV28 with TRBJ2-3, with TRBD2 matching over 10 bases. Germline trimming cut 5 bases from V and 2 bases from J; bases unmatched to any gene: 4. The CDR3 runs to 15 residues. Per the germline V gene, CDR1 is MDHEN and CDR2 is SYDVKM. DNA for the CDR3: TGTGCCAGCAGTGTAGCGGGGGGACTCACAGATACGCAGTATTTT. Its translation: CASSVAGGLTDTQYF. Filled out from reference TRBV28 and TRBJ2-3, the complete variable domain reads DVKVTQSSRYLVKRTGEKVFLECVQDMDHENMFWYRQDPGLGLRLIYFSYDVKMKEKGDIPEGYSVSREKKERFSLILESASTNQTSMYLCASSVAGGLTDTQYFGPGTRLTVL.

The rearrangement uses TRBV18 and TRBJ1-6; D uncertain. CDR3 length: 14 amino acids. V was clipped by 2 bases and J by 5 bases, with 7 bases between them. CDR1 and CDR2 from the germline V gene are KGHSH and LQKENI. The CDR3 DNA sequence: TGTGCCAGCTCACCAGGTCGGGATAATTCACCCCTCCACTTT. Protein product: CASSPGRDNSPLHF.

A few counts support this clonotype. The gene calls are TRBV7-8 and TRBJ2-1; D ambiguous. V was cut by 2 bases and J by 9 bases, with 11 bases left in between. The CDR3 is 13 amino acids. Looked up from germline, CDR1 is SGHVS and CDR2 is FQNEAQ. Here the CDR3 reads CASSLREISEQFF. In nucleotides, the CDR3 is TGTGCCAGCAGCTTAAGAGAGATCAGTGAGCAGTTCTTC.

This clonotype appeared a few times. V gene TRBV20-1 combines with J gene TRBJ2-2, with D uncertain. Germline V gene data show CDR1 as DFQATT and CDR2 as SNEGSKA (reference sequence). V was trimmed by 4 bases and J by 3 bases, leaving 6 bases between them. The CDR3 has 12 amino acids. The DNA for the CDR3 is TGCAGTGCTAACCGGTACACCGGGGAGCTGTTTTTT. Translating gives CSANRYTGELFF.

This clonotype was counted ten times or more. V is TRBV29-1 and J is TRBJ2-5; D gene uncertain. The CDR3 contains 12 residues. V lost 7 bases, J lost 5 bases, and 14 bases lay in between. Looked up from germline, CDR1 is SQVTM and CDR2 is ANQGSEA. CDR3 residues: CSADLLGETQYF. Here the CDR3 DNA reads TGCAGCGCCGATTTATTGGGTGAGACCCAGTACTTC.

The chain carries TRBV28 and TRBJ2-7, with D perhaps being TRBD1 or TRBD2 (6 bases each). The V and J ends lost 8 bases and 1 base respectively, with 15 bases between them. This CDR3 contains 14 residues. Germline assignment: CDR1 MDHEN and CDR2 SYDVKM. In nucleotides, the CDR3 is TGTGCCAGCTATTCGGGGGCAGAGTCCTACGAGCAGTACTTC. Encoded protein: CASYSGAESYEQYF.